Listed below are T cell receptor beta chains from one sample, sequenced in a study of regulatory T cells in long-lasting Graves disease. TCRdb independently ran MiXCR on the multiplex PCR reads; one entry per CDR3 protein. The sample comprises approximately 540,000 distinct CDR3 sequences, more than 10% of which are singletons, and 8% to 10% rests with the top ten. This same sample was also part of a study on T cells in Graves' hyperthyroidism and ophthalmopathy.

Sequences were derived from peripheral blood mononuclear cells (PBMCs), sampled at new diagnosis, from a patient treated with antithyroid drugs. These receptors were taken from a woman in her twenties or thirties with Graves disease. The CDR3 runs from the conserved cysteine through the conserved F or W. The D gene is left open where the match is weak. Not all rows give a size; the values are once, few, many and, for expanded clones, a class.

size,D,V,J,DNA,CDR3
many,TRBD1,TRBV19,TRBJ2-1,TGTGCCAGTAGTATACCGGGACAGGGCAAGAATGAGCAGTTCTTC,CASSIPGQGKNEQFF
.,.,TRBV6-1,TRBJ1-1,TGTGCCGCCGGTTCCTCCATAGTAGTCATGAACACTGAAGCTTTCTTT,CAAGSSIVVMNTEAFF
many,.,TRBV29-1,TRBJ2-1,TGCAGCGTCCGTGACGATGAGCAGTTCTTC,CSVRDDEQFF
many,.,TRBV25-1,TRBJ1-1,TGTGCCAGCAGTGAATATTCGGGTAGGACTGAAGCTTTCTTT,CASSEYSGRTEAFF
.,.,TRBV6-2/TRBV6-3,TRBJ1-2,TGTGCCAGCAGTTACTCCGGGGCAACTAACTATGGCTACACCTTC,CASSYSGATNYGYTF
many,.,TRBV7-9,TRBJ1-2,TGTGCCAGCAGCTTATTGGGGGTTAACTATGGCTACACCTTC,CASSLLGVNYGYTF
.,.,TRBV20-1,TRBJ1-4,TGCAGTGCTAGAGGGGGCGGGGGCAGCGAAAAACTGTTTTTT,CSARGGGGSEKLFF
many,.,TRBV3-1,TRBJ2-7,TGTGCCAGCAGCCCACGTAGAACGACGCCCTACGAGCAGTACTTC,CASSPRRTTPYEQYF
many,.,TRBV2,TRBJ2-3,TGTGCCAGCAGTGAAGGGCTAGCTGCAGATACGCAGTATTTT,CASSEGLAADTQYF
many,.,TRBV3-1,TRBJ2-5,TGTGCCAGCAGCCAAGACACAGTACAAGAGACCCAGTACTTC,CASSQDTVQETQYF
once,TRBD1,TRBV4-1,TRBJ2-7,TGCGCCAGCGCCGTTTGGACAGGGACCTACGAGCAGTACTTC,CASAVWTGTYEQYF
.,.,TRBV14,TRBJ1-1,TGTGCCAGCAGCCACGCGGGGCGGGGGAACACTGAAGCTTTCTTT,CASSHAGRGNTEAFF
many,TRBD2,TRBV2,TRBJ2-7,TGTGCCAGCAAAAGGGCCGCTAGCGGTTTCTACGAGCAGTACTTC,CASKRAASGFYEQYF
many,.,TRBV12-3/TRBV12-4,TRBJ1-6,TGTGCCAGCAGTCCGCAGGCAGACAATTCACCCCTCCACTTT,CASSPQADNSPLHF
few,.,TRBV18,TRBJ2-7,TGTGCCAGCTCACCAACAAGCACCTCCTACGAGCAGTACTTC,CASSPTSTSYEQYF
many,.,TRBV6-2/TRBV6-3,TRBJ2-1,TGTGCCAGCAGTTACAGCCAGGGAGATGAGCAGTTCTTC,CASSYSQGDEQFF
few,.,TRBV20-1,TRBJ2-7,TGCAGTGCTAGAGATATCATTTCCGGCGAGCAGTACTTC,CSARDIISGEQYF
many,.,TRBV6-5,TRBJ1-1,TGTGCCAGCAGTTACCAAGGCGGGGCAACCGAAGCTTTCTTT,CASSYQGGATEAFF
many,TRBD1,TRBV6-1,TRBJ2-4,TGTGCCACCAAGGACAGGGAAAAAAACATTCAGTACTTC,CATKDREKNIQYF
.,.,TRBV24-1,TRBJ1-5,TGTGCCACCAGTGATTCATCAGGTCCCGTCGGGCCCCAGCATTTT,CATSDSSGPVGPQHF
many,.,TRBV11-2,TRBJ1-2,TGTGCCAGCCGCAGCCAGAGGCTTGGCGGGTATGGCTACACCTTC,CASRSQRLGGYGYTF
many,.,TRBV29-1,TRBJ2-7,TGCAGCGCCCGACCCGGGAGAGGGGGCTACGAGCAGTACTTC,CSARPGRGGYEQYF
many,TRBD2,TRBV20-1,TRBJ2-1,TGCAGTGCTAGTCGTCGCGGGAGTCAGGGCGGTGGGCAGTTCTTC,CSASRRGSQGGGQFF
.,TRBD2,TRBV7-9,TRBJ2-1,TGTGCCAGCAGCCCGAGGACTAGCCACAATGAGCAGTTCTTC,CASSPRTSHNEQFF
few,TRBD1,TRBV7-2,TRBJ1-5,TGTGCCAGCAGCCTACAGGGGGCCAAAGGTTATCAGCCCCAGCATTTT,CASSLQGAKGYQPQHF
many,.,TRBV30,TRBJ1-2,TGTGCCTGGAGTAGGATCCTTGGGGGCTACACCTTC,CAWSRILGGYTF
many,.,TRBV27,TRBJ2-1,TGTGCCAGCAATCCTTTAAGCGGACAGTCTTTTAATGAGCAGTTCTTC,CASNPLSGQSFNEQFF
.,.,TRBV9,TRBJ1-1,TGTGCCAGCAGCGGAGGTCCCGGGGGAACTGAAGCTTTCTTT,CASSGGPGGTEAFF
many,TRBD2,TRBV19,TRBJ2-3,TGTGCCAGTAGTACATACAGCGCGGGAGTCCCCTATACGCAGTATTTT,CASSTYSAGVPYTQYF
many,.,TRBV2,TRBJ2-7,TGTGCCAGCAGTGTCCTGGGCCCTTCCTACGAGCAGTACTTC,CASSVLGPSYEQYF
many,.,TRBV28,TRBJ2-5,TGTGCCAGCAGTTGGGCCTTCCAAGGACTGCCCGAGGTCCAAGAGACCCAGTACTTC,CASSWAFQGLPEVQETQYF
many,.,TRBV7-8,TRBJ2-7,TGTGCCAGCAGCTTCAGGGCCGAGGGGACTGGCGAGCAGTACTTC,CASSFRAEGTGEQYF
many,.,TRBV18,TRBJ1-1,TGTGCCAGCTCACCATACGACACGCGCCCCACTGAAGCTTTCTTT,CASSPYDTRPTEAFF
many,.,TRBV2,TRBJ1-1,TGTGCCAGCAAGTGGACCGGGGGGAACACTGAAGCTTTCTTT,CASKWTGGNTEAFF
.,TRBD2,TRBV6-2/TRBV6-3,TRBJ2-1,TGTGCCAGCAGTTTCGCACTGGGCCTAGCGGGAGAAGAGACCCAGCACTTC,CASSFALGLAGEETQHF
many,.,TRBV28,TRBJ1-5,TGTGCCAGCAGTTTTATGAATCAGCCCCAGCATTTT,CASSFMNQPQHF
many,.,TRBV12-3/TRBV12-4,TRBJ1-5,TGTGCCAGCAGTTTAAGGGAGGACAATCAGCCCCAGCATTTT,CASSLREDNQPQHF
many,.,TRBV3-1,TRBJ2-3,TGTGCCAGCAGCCCGTCAAGGGATACGCAGTATTTT,CASSPSRDTQYF
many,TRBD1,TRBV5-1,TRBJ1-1,TGCGCCAGCACCGGGACAGGGGGCGGAAGAATCACTGAAGCTTTCTTT,CASTGTGGGRITEAFF
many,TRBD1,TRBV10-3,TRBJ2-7,TGTGCCATCAGTGAGTTTAGCCCCGGGACAGGGATTTCCTACGAGCAGTACTTC,CAISEFSPGTGISYEQYF
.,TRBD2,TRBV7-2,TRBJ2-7,TGTGCCAGCAGCTTAGCGGGACTAGCCTACGAGCAGTACTTC,CASSLAGLAYEQYF
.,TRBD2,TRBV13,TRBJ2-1,TGTGCCAGCAGCCGCAGACTAGCGGGAGTGTACAATGAGCAGTTCTTC,CASSRRLAGVYNEQFF
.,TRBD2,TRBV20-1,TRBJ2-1,TGCAGTGCAGCGGGTCTAGCGGGAGAGACCTACAATGAGCAGTTCTTC,CSAAGLAGETYNEQFF
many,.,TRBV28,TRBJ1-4,TGTGCCAGCAGCTCTCTTTGGGAAAAACTGTTTTTT,CASSSLWEKLFF
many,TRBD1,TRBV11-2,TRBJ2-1,TGTGCCAGCAGCTTAGCAACCGGGACAGCTTACAATGAGCAGTTCTTC,CASSLATGTAYNEQFF
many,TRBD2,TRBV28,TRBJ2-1,TGTGCCAGCAGTACCCCGACTAGCGGGACGTACAATGAGCAGTTCTTC,CASSTPTSGTYNEQFF
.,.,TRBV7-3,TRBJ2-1,TGTGCCAGCAGCTTAACCCCCCAAGCATCAACCCTCCTGCCAAGTGGGATCAATGAGCAGTTCTTC,CASSLTPQASTLLPSGINEQFF
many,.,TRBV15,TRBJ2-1,TGTGCCACCAGCAGAATTGGGGGGGGGGCAGGGAATGAGCAGTTCTTC,CATSRIGGGAGNEQFF
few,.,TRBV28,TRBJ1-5,TGTGCCAGCACTCCCGGACAGCACCCCAGCAATCAGCCCCAGCATTTT,CASTPGQHPSNQPQHF
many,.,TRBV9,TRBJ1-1,TGTGCCAGCAGCGCGGACGTCTCCGACACGATAGAAGCTTTCTTT,CASSADVSDTIEAFF
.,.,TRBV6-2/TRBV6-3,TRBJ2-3,TGTGCCAGCAGTTACTCGACGGCAAGAGAGCGGACGCAGTATTTT,CASSYSTARERTQYF
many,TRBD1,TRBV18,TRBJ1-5,TGTGCCAGCTCACCTCAGGGGGCGCGGGGCAATCAGCCCCAGCATTTT,CASSPQGARGNQPQHF
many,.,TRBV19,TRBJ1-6,TGTGCCAGTAGTATTGGCGACAGAATGAATTCACCCCTCCACTTT,CASSIGDRMNSPLHF
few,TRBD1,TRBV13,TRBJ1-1,TGTGCCAGCAGCTTTCGGACAGGGGGCGTTGAAGCTTTCTTT,CASSFRTGGVEAFF